This T cell receptor (beta chain) derives from a study of cytomegalovirus exposure and HLA in healthy donors (TCRdb year 2017). Context from the whole study: An earlier analysis of under 600 of the donors reported 250 to 300 Gb of sequence data and 117 million unique TCR beta sequences from about 179 million T cells. Besides the first cohort of 666 subjects, a separate validation cohort made up of roughly 120 different subjects was used. In a later genetic analysis, genome-wide SNP genotypes for about three fifths of the roughly 670 donors were used, and that subset was treated as a discovery cohort. Typing coverage varied by locus: roughly 629-640 donors for A, B, C, DRB1 and DQB1; more than 500 for DQA1; approximately 570 for DPA1; roughly 450 for DPB1. Four or five DR-DQ haplotypes were handled as single units for association and clustering, since linkage in the cohort was strong. In a later analysis, previously published TCR beta repertoires from about 640 donors were re-analyzed and high-resolution HLA genotyping was added so that TCR occurrence patterns could be studied. Around 330 gigabases of sequencing data and around 80 million unique TCR sequences made up an early release that covered several hundred HLA-typed donors. Using immunosequencing, the study profiled T cell repertoires from 500 to 800 subjects and related those repertoires to cytomegalovirus serostatus. On average, about 240,000 unique TCR beta nucleotide sequences were sequenced per donor among 398 genotyped donors of the cohort, with roughly 19% of those sequences being non-productive. Rather than using new phenotypic data, the later analysis identified candidate immune exposures from TCR beta sequences and from how often those sequences occurred across donors. All discovery cohort repertoires had been generated using a single sequencing platform. Among the roughly 400 genotyped donors, around 81% belonged to the genetic ancestry cluster associated with self-reported Caucasian donors. The study combined high-throughput TCR immunosequencing, statistical association of individual TCRs with disease status, and machine learning to predict cytomegalovirus infection status. To decide whether each TCR beta V gene segment behaved as functional or pseudogenic, an earlier analysis of 587 of the donors relied on high-throughput TCR beta sequencing. Class I and class II HLA loci were covered by the typing at four-digit resolution. Donor age, sex, ethnicity and CMV serostatus were compiled together with the repertoire data. The aim of the study was to test whether cataloging public T cell receptors could identify signatures of past pathogen exposure. Broad study findings and their caveats: A cluster of highly shared sequence variants was judged likely to represent a technical artifact of the sequencing pipeline. In a later genetic analysis, fewer N-insertions in productive TCRs were reported among donors in an Asian-associated ancestry cluster than the approximately 710-donor mean. The authors suggested that the approach could potentially be generalized to other disease states and immunological phenotypes. In both the original and validation cohorts, the classifier was reported to diagnose cytomegalovirus status with high specificity and sensitivity. While some public TCRs were present in many individuals, most TCR sequences turned up only very rarely across donors. The cohort was sequenced for TCR beta chains only, and without alpha or paired-chain data the features that could be detected were limited. Because HLA typing was missing for some donors at each locus, association tests included only the typed subset. According to a later analysis, parvovirus B19, influenza, CMV and Epstein-Barr virus appeared linked to several top co-occurrence clusters. The only immune exposure information available for the cohort was CMV serostatus. Broadly in line with IMGT annotations, most TCR beta V segments showed up in productive rearrangements about 87% or about 30% of the time in an earlier analysis of a few hundred of the donors. In vitro tests confirmed that a few of the cytomegalovirus-associated TCR beta chains recognize cytomegalovirus antigens. In a later genetic analysis, a missense DCLRE1C variant was associated with V-gene and J-gene trimming of TCR beta chains, and the association was replicated in an independent cohort. A further reported finding was that TCR beta sequences accurately predicted the HLA-A and HLA-B alleles for most subjects in the first cohort. Some IMGT-functional V segments, including TRBV6-2 and TRBV6-3, could not be told apart with the 87-base-pair reads, so those segments were excluded. Presence/absence analyses assumed roughly uniform sequencing depth across donors, an assumption that may not hold. A later analysis found that most CMV-associated TCR beta chains appeared HLA-restricted, with HLA associations seemingly driven largely by CMV exposure. The study listed 164 TCR beta chains as associated with cytomegalovirus. When HLA alleles, especially DR and DQ, strongly co-occurred, attributing TCR associations to individual alleles was difficult. Approximately 18 rarely observed V segments, including chromosome 9 orphons, were excluded from the earlier analysis of several hundred of the donors because counts were too low. Correlated functional status among segregating V segments might reflect linkage disequilibrium, but an unknown experimental factor could not be ruled out. A later analysis found that HLA-associated TCR beta chains were more clonally expanded and had lower generation probabilities than equally common non-associated chains. In a later analysis, 16,951 TCR beta sequences were associated with specific HLA alleles at a false discovery rate of 0.05. In a later analysis, TCR association rates were found to vary across HLA loci, with the most associated TCRs seen for DRB1 alleles and the fewest for HLA-C alleles.

The germline V gene supplies CDR1 SGHNT and CDR2 YENEEA. The germline V end is reduced by 4 bases and the J end by 6 bases; junction bases left unmatched: 8. From the cysteine through the phenylalanine, the CDR3 covers 15 amino acids. Left in the record is the CDR3 DNA by itself, 45 bases read in frame from the first base. Points on this clone: It has no known antigen specificity. Nothing much larger sits one base from this clone, and base qualities are not available.

Receptor amplification or capture employed the immunoSEQ multiplex PCR assay. For the multiplex PCR, a mixture combining 60 forward primers for TCR Vbeta segments and 13 reverse primers for TCR Jbeta segments was used. Amplification of the CDR3 region of rearranged TCR beta genes was performed with a multiplex PCR assay on genomic DNA. The amplified TCR beta libraries were sequenced on the Illumina HiSeq System as 87-base-pair reads. Per the source publication's procedure: In a later analysis, 77 million or so unique TCR beta chains were counted across the 500 to 850 repertoires, and approximately 9.9 million of these chains were shared by at least two donors. Raw reads were error-corrected and collapsed into unique sequences by a nearest-neighbor algorithm in which closely related sequences were merged to remove PCR and sequencing errors. Alignment of CDR3 sequences to IMGT reference sequences was used to assign V, D and J gene segments. For a sequence to be retained, a match of at least six nucleotides to both a V gene segment and a J gene segment was required. A rearrangement was called productive if the CDR3 had no stop codons and remained in frame with V and J, and every other rearrangement was called non-productive. CDR3 was defined by IMGT convention, running from the second conserved V-encoded cysteine to the conserved J-encoded phenylalanine. The earlier analysis of about 590 of the donors excluded sequences that lacked an unambiguous match to a single V gene segment. An earlier analysis of a few hundred of the donors called V segments functional above 56.7% productive rearrangements and segregating when the between-donor standard deviation exceeded 5%. A statistical classification framework was built to diagnose cytomegalovirus status from the catalog of TCR beta chain sequences. In a later analysis, V and J genes were assigned by comparing TCR nucleotide sequences against IMGT/GENE-DB human TR gene sequences. The TCRdist pipeline was used in a later analysis to assign CDR3 sequences and most-parsimonious VDJ recombination scenarios. A later analysis defined each TCR beta chain by its CDR3 amino acid sequence plus V-gene family, and excluded reads lacking a unique V-gene family. In a later analysis, fewer than 600 highly shared, low-generation-probability nucleotide sequences were removed to address suspected cross-contamination and a sequencing artifact. A later analysis calculated a clonal expansion index for each public chain from normalized within-repertoire ranks of inferred template counts. In a later analysis, generation probabilities were computed using a VDJ recombination model fitted to out-of-frame rearrangements, and the results were checked against IGoR. A later analysis scored TCR-TCR, TCR-HLA and TCR-CMV co-occurrence with hypergeometric tests, applying a repertoire-size bias correction to TCR pairs. False discovery rates were estimated in a later analysis by permuting HLA or CMV assignments 20 times. In a later analysis, co-occurring TCRs were grouped with DBSCAN, and TCRdist sequence similarity was added when clustering was performed within HLA-allele-positive subsets. Repertoires with fewer than 30,000 or more than 120,000 public chains were left out of co-occurrence clustering, as were about 5 repertoires with anomalous nucleotide sharing. TCRdb provides this immuneACCESS table in a form limited to in-frame rearrangements. Some clones are lacking; in checked studies, under half of them reflect an unresolved V gene, and why the rest are absent is not known. V, J and clone size reflect that table, while D and trimming were determined from the DNA. The sample table records 100,000 to 150,000 clones; 60% to 85% of these occur just once. Of the sample, 1.2% is held by the ten largest clones.

The cohort was made up of hundreds of healthy bone marrow donors. At the time of sampling, every cohort member was nominally healthy, though immune exposures that went unrecorded were likely present. The donor was CMV seronegative and was included in the group of 352 seronegative cohort members. A peripheral blood sample was provided by each donor, and peripheral blood mononuclear cells were used for TCR beta sequencing. The Qiagen DNeasy Blood Extraction Kit was used to extract genomic DNA from the blood cell samples. The sample taken for sequencing was PBMCs. The sequence joins TRBV11-3 to TRBJ2-1, with 8 central nucleotides matching TRBD1. The sequence came from a female donor in good health and CMV-seronegative. The sequenced DNA: TGTGCCAGCAGCTCACCCACGGGACAGGTCAATGAGCAGTTCTTC. Translated, it reads CASSSPTGQVNEQFF. With the rest looked up from the reference TRBV11-3 and TRBJ2-1 genes rather than sequenced, the full variable domain is EAGVVQSPRYKIIEKKQPVAFWCNPISGHNTLYWYLQNLGQGPELLIRYENEEAVDDSQLPKDRFSAERLKGVDSTLKIQPAELGDSAVYLCASSSPTGQVNEQFFGPGTRLTVL.